These 28 T cell receptor beta chains were sequenced from one sample in a study of somatic mutations in cytotoxic T cells in rheumatoid arthritis. Clones were sequenced by immunoSEQ multiplex PCR, and TCRdb holds only the in-frame ones, with some missing. The data show more than 35,000 clones, about 80% seen once. Source material: CD8+ T cells sorted from blood. These receptors originate from a man aged 35-49 years in good health.

V and J are TRBV9 and TRBJ2-1, with D maybe TRBD1 (7 bases). Trimming shortened V by 1 base and J by 5 bases, and 22 bases separated the two germline ends. CDR1 and CDR2 (germline): SGDLS, YYNGEE. The CDR3 is made up of 18 amino acids. The CDR3, as DNA: TGTGCCAGCAGCGTAATTCCCCTCGAGGGGGCTAGCGACAATGAGCAGTTCTTC. Its protein product is CASSVIPLEGASDNEQFF.

The genes are TRBV7-2 and TRBJ2-1, with 15 positions matching TRBD2. J gave up 1 base and V 3 bases, and 4 bases lay outside the gene matches. The CDR3 is 18 residues long. CDR1 and CDR2 from the germline V gene are SGHTA and FQGNSA. CDR3 in amino acids: CASSFLGLAGGSYNEQFF. Written as DNA, the CDR3 is TGTGCCAGCAGCTTTTTAGGACTAGCGGGAGGGTCCTACAATGAGCAGTTCTTC.

The chain joins TRBV4-3 to TRBJ2-3; perhaps D is TRBD1 or TRBD2 (6 bases each). Trimming removed 4 bases from V and 3 bases from J, with 23 bases in between. From germline, CDR1 is LGHNA and CDR2 YSLEER. CDR3 length: 18 amino acids. DNA for the CDR3: TGCGCCAGCAGCCCCTCCGTCGGGAGCCGAGGGGGAACAGATACGCAGTATTTT. Translated, it gives CASSPSVGSRGGTDTQYF.

The J gene is TRBJ2-7, the V gene TRBV7-2, with TRBD1 as a possible D gene (7 bases). The length of the CDR3 is 15 residues. The germline V gene has CDR1 SGHTA and CDR2 FQGNSA. V dropped 5 bases and J dropped 3 bases, with 17 bases sitting between them. The DNA for the CDR3 is TGTGCCAGCAGCCCAGGGGGGCGGGCGGTCTACGAGCAGTACTTC. It encodes CASSPGGRAVYEQYF.

This chain links TRBV11-2 with TRBJ2-5; TRBD2 agrees at 12 bases. Germline loops: CDR1 SGHAT, CDR2 FQNNGV. The CDR3 has 15 residues. Trimming took 5 bases from V and 2 from J; bases not matched to a gene: 3. The CDR3 sequence is CASSPGTSGQETQYF. The CDR3 DNA follows: TGTGCCAGCAGCCCGGGGACTAGCGGGCAAGAGACCCAGTACTTC.

The chain is built from TRBV4-1 and TRBJ2-7, with D possibly TRBD2 on 5 matching bases. V was shortened by 4 bases and J by 4 bases, with 14 bases between the two germline ends. CDR1 MGHRA and CDR2 YSYEKL come from the germline V gene. This CDR3 is built from 14 residues. The CDR3 reads CASSPHPAEYEQYF. CDR3 DNA sequence: TGCGCCAGCAGCCCCCACCCAGCGGAGTACGAGCAGTACTTC.

The rearrangement links TRBV6-5 to TRBJ1-1; D is uncertain. The CDR3 is 14 residues long. Germline CDR1 and CDR2: MNHEY and SVGAGI. Trimming removed 2 bases from V and 4 bases from J, with 11 bases in between. CDR3 protein: CASSYDSRGTEAFF. DNA of the CDR3: TGTGCCAGCAGTTACGACTCCCGCGGCACTGAAGCTTTCTTT.

This sequence joins TRBV18 and TRBJ2-1; the D is unclear. V was trimmed by 0 bases and J by 2 bases, leaving 8 bases between them. Germline loops: CDR1 KGHSH, CDR2 LQKENI. CDR3 length: 15 amino acids. Written as DNA, the CDR3 is TGTGCCAGCTCACCACCAAGCGAGCCCTACAATGAGCAGTTCTTC. Its protein product is CASSPPSEPYNEQFF.

V usage is TRBV27 and J usage is TRBJ2-1; a weak D match, TRBD2 (6 bases). Germline lookup yields CDR1 MNHEY and CDR2 SMNVEV (reference sequence). The CDR3 spans 13 residues. The germline V and J ends were trimmed by 0 bases and 7 bases, with 7 bases remaining between them. DNA for the CDR3: TGTGCCAGCAGTTTATCGGGGGGAAATGAGCAGTTCTTC. Amino acid sequence: CASSLSGGNEQFF.

V usage is TRBV28 and J usage is TRBJ2-7; D may be TRBD1 or TRBD2 (7 bases each). CDR3 size: 12 residues. The germline V gene encodes CDR1 MDHEN and CDR2 SYDVKM. Trimming removed 3 bases from V and 6 bases from J, with 9 bases in between. CDR3 protein: CASSFRGGEQYF. CDR3 coding DNA: TGTGCCAGCAGTTTCAGGGGGGGCGAGCAGTACTTC.

The J gene is TRBJ1-2, the V gene TRBV27; possibly TRBD1 for D (5 bases). V dropped 6 bases and J dropped 3 bases, with 11 bases sitting between them. This CDR3 comprises 13 residues. Germline-derived CDR1 and CDR2 are MNHEY and SMNVEV (reference sequence). CDR3 bases: TGTGCCAGCAGGAGGGGCCGGGACTATGGCTACACCTTC. Its protein product is CASRRGRDYGYTF.

The chain combines TRBV7-9 with TRBJ2-7, with unresolved D. The V end was cut by 1 base, the J end by 0 bases, with 13 bases between. Germline CDR1 reads SEHNR; CDR2 reads FQNEAQ (reference sequence). The CDR3 is 16 residues long. The DNA for the CDR3 is TGTGCCAGCAGCTTAGATCGGTTGGGCAGCTCCTACGAGCAGTACTTC. This encodes CASSLDRLGSSYEQYF.

This clone was counted only a few times. The genes are TRBV5-4 and TRBJ2-3; D is ambiguous. Germline V gene lookup returns CDR1 SGHNT and CDR2 YYREEE (reference sequence). This CDR3 is built from 12 residues. The V end was cut by 3 bases, the J end by 3 bases, with 5 bases between. The CDR3 sequence is CASSSGTDTQYF. The CDR3 DNA sequence: TGTGCCAGCAGCTCAGGAACAGATACGCAGTATTTT.

The rearrangement links TRBV11-2 to TRBJ2-3; D ambiguous. This CDR3 is 16 amino acids long. V gave up 1 base and J gave up 0 bases, with 11 bases separating them. CDR1 is SGHAT, CDR2 FQNNGV, per germline. This CDR3 reads CASSLAGRTSTDTQYF. The CDR3 nucleotides are TGTGCCAGCAGCTTAGCTGGGCGAACCAGCACAGATACGCAGTATTTT.

On this clone: An end of the junction differs from the germline gene, which may be a read error. This rearrangement joins TRBV27 to TRBJ1-1; 7 bases agree with TRBD1. Germline-derived CDR1 and CDR2 are MNHEY and SMNVEV (reference sequence). This CDR3 contains 14 residues. CDR3 DNA: TGTGCCAGCAGTATCACGACAGGGAACGCTGAAGCTTTCTTT. Encoded protein: CASSITTGNAEAFF.

The CDR3 loop is CASSWGVEQYF. The CDR3, as DNA: TGTGCCAGCAGCTGGGGGGTCGAGCAGTACTTC. The chain combines TRBV5-4 with TRBJ2-7, with D possibly matching TRBD2 (6 bases). CDR1 is SGHNT, CDR2 YYREEE, per germline (reference sequence). V was shortened by 3 bases and J by 6 bases, with 7 bases between the two germline ends. The CDR3 has 11 residues.

The genes are TRBV28 and TRBJ1-2; TRBD1 matches 8 bases. The CDR3 spans 13 residues. V lost 3 bases and J lost 5; bases outside the gene matches: 2. In germline, CDR1 is MDHEN, CDR2 SYDVKM. This CDR3 reads CASSFRGRYGYTF. In DNA, the CDR3 is TGTGCCAGCAGTTTCAGGGGGCGGTATGGCTACACCTTC.

The chain uses TRBV6-1 and TRBJ2-1; TRBD2 matches at 7 bases. Germline CDR1 is MNHNS and CDR2 is SASEGT. The CDR3 totals 16 residues. V was clipped by 4 bases and J by 7 bases; unmatched bases: 13. This CDR3 reads CASSGQLAVRGNEQFF. The DNA of the CDR3 is TGTGCCAGCAGTGGTCAGCTAGCGGTTAGGGGAAATGAGCAGTTCTTC.

The J gene is TRBJ1-2, the V gene TRBV5-1; the D is unclear. The germline gives CDR1 SGHRS, CDR2 YFSETQ. The CDR3 is made up of 13 amino acids. Trimming removed 7 bases at V and 0 bases at J, with 10 bases between. The CDR3 loop reads CASADGSNYGYTF. Written as DNA, the CDR3 is TGCGCCAGCGCGGACGGATCTAACTATGGCTACACCTTC.

This chain links TRBV27 with TRBJ1-3; D is unclear. Per the germline V gene, CDR1 is MNHEY and CDR2 is SMNVEV (reference sequence). V was shortened by 3 bases and J by 4 bases, with 7 bases between the two germline ends. The CDR3 length is 13 residues. The CDR3 DNA reads as TGTGCCAGCAGTTTGGGAGGAGGAAACACCATATATTTT. Encoded protein: CASSLGGGNTIYF.

The genes are TRBV11-3 and TRBJ2-3; 13 bases agree with TRBD2. This CDR3 region has 16 residues. The V gene's germline CDR1 is SGHNT and CDR2 YENEEA. With 5 bases clipped from V and 5 bases from J, the junction kept 7 bases outside the gene matches. CDR3: CASSPGTSGIGDTQYF. CDR3 nucleotides: TGTGCCAGCAGCCCCGGGACTAGCGGGATTGGAGATACGCAGTATTTT. Based on the CDR3 plus reference TRBV11-3 and TRBJ2-3, the full variable domain is EAGVVQSPRYKIIEKKQPVAFWCNPISGHNTLYWYLQNLGQGPELLIRYENEEAVDDSQLPKDRFSAERLKGVDSTLKIQPAELGDSAVYLCASSPGTSGIGDTQYFGPGTRLTVL.

This chain links TRBV14 with TRBJ1-2, with D unresolved. Germline V gives CDR1 SGHDN, CDR2 FVKESK. Trimming removed 4 bases at V and 0 bases at J, with 21 bases between. The CDR3 totals 18 residues. In DNA, the CDR3 is TGTGCCAGCAGCCCCCCGGCCACTCGGACGAGGGCTAACTATGGCTACACCTTC. Residues: CASSPPATRTRANYGYTF.

This chain connects TRBV4-1 to TRBJ2-5; no firm D call. The CDR3 has 13 amino acids. CDR1 and CDR2 from the germline V gene are MGHRA and YSYEKL. Between the trimmed V and J ends, which lost 0 bases and 7 bases, there was a span of 9 bases. CDR3 in DNA: TGCGCCAGCAGCCAAGACCCGTTCGGGACCCAGTACTTC. Its translation is CASSQDPFGTQYF.

The genes are TRBV27 and TRBJ2-7; D is unclear. V was pared by 3 bases and J by 0 bases, with 9 bases between. Germline values: CDR1 MNHEY, CDR2 SMNVEV (reference sequence). CDR3 size: 14 residues. CDR3 DNA: TGTGCCAGCAGTTTTACCTCCAGCTCCTACGAGCAGTACTTC. Residues: CASSFTSSSYEQYF.

This clone was observed a handful of times. The rearrangement uses TRBV4-3 and TRBJ1-5; D is unclear. Trimming took off 0 bases at V and 0 bases at J, with 9 bases between the two ends. The CDR3 contains 16 residues. Germline V CDR1 and CDR2: LGHNA, YSLEER. The CDR3 region is CASSQDRENSNQPQHF. The CDR3 DNA reads as TGCGCCAGCAGCCAAGATCGGGAAAATAGCAATCAGCCCCAGCATTTT.

A remark on this clone: Distinct nucleotide sequences in the sample also encode this CDR3. V gene TRBV11-2 combines with J gene TRBJ2-7; 8 nucleotides match TRBD1. CDR1 is SGHAT and CDR2 is FQNNGV in the germline V gene. With 5 bases clipped from V and 4 bases from J, the junction kept 13 bases outside the gene matches. The CDR3 spans 16 residues. As DNA, the CDR3 is TGTGCCAGCAGCCCCCGGTCCGGACAGGGAACGTACGAGCAGTACTTC. Protein: CASSPRSGQGTYEQYF.

CDR3 sequence reads: CSARDAPEQFF. DNA of the CDR3: TGCAGTGCTAGAGATGCGCCTGAGCAGTTCTTC. This chain joins TRBV20-1 and TRBJ2-1; no reliable D call. The germline V gene encodes CDR1 DFQATT and CDR2 SNEGSKA (reference sequence). The length of the CDR3 is 11 residues. V was clipped by 0 bases and J by 9 bases, with 6 bases between them.

The chain recombines TRBV27 with TRBJ1-1; no firm D call. Germline V gene sequence: CDR1 MNHEY, CDR2 SMNVEV (reference sequence). V lost 6 bases, J lost 4 bases, and 9 bases lay in between. The CDR3 is 12 residues long. The DNA for the CDR3 is TGTGCCAGCAGGGATAGAAGCACTGAAGCTTTCTTT. It is translated as CASRDRSTEAFF.